This entry lists 13 T cell receptor beta chains sequenced from one sample in a study of T cell responses to AZD1222 COVID-19 vaccine. The method was immunoSEQ multiplex PCR; TCRdb's version includes in-frame clones alone and lacks a portion of them. Of roughly 86,000 clones in the sample, around 91% were seen once. The sequencing used peripheral blood, collected on day 0 of AZD1222 vaccination. These receptors were taken from an adult in good health.

The chain uses TRBV28 and TRBJ2-7; 8 bases match TRBD1. CDR3 length: 15 amino acids. V lost 0 bases to trimming and J lost 6 bases; unmatched junction nucleotides: 7. CDR1 and CDR2 from the germline V gene are MDHEN and SYDVKM. The CDR3: CASSLWRTGRSEQYF. In DNA form, the CDR3 reads TGTGCCAGCAGTTTATGGCGGACAGGGCGATCCGAGCAGTACTTC.

This clone occurred once. CDR3 sequence reads: CASSLRDRETGELFF. The CDR3 DNA is TGTGCCAGCAGTTTAAGGGACAGGGAGACCGGGGAGCTGTTTTTT. V and J are TRBV27 and TRBJ2-2, with 9 bases that match TRBD1. The CDR3 is made up of 15 amino acids. The germline V gene has CDR1 MNHEY and CDR2 SMNVEV (reference sequence). V dropped 2 bases and J dropped 5; count of bases not matched to a gene: 3.

The CDR3 DNA sequence: TGTGCCAGCAGTCCGCCGGACTTAAGAACCCTCGAGCAGTACTTC. Protein: CASSPPDLRTLEQYF. J is TRBJ2-7 and V is TRBV28; D might be TRBD2 (5 bases). Germline CDR1 MDHEN, CDR2 SYDVKM. Trimming shortened V by 5 bases and J by 6 bases, and 20 bases separated the two germline ends. This CDR3 has 15 residues.

This chain connects TRBV28 to TRBJ2-3; 10 bases agree with TRBD2. Germline lookup yields CDR1 MDHEN and CDR2 SYDVKM. V was clipped by 5 bases and J by 3 bases; unmatched bases: 5. The CDR3 loop spans 15 amino acids. CDR3 sequence reads: CASSQAGGGTDTQYF. In nucleotides, the CDR3 is TGTGCCAGCAGTCAAGCGGGAGGGGGGACAGATACGCAGTATTTT.

The rearrangement uses TRBV2 and TRBJ2-5, with 11 bases fitting TRBD2. The CDR3 is 15 amino acids. V shed 4 bases and J 2 bases; nucleotides not matched to a gene: 3. Germline V gene data show CDR1 as SNHLY and CDR2 as FYNNEI. CDR3 sequence: CASSATSGSQETQYF. As DNA, the CDR3 is TGTGCCAGCAGTGCAACTAGCGGGAGTCAAGAGACCCAGTACTTC.

The V call is TRBV2, the J call TRBJ1-2, with 9 bases lining up with TRBD1. V lost 6 bases, J lost 7 bases, and 6 bases stayed unmatched. This CDR3 has 13 residues. Germline V lookup: CDR1 SNHLY, CDR2 FYNNEI. CDR3 DNA: TGTGCCAGCAGAGGGACAGGGATAGTTGGCTACACCTTC. Translated: CASRGTGIVGYTF.

The rearrangement joins TRBV5-1 to TRBJ1-4; D ambiguous. CDR1 and CDR2 (germline): SGHRS, YFSETQ. V was trimmed by 1 base and J by 4 bases, leaving 8 bases between them. The CDR3 is made up of 14 amino acids. CDR3 in DNA: TGCGCCAGCAGCTTGTCCACAGTTAATGAAAAACTGTTTTTT. This translates into CASSLSTVNEKLFF.

This chain connects TRBV11-2 to TRBJ1-1, with 9 bases lining up with TRBD1. The CDR3 runs 13 residues. In germline, CDR1 is SGHAT, CDR2 FQNNGV. J lost 9 bases, V lost 0 bases, and 2 bases had no gene match. The CDR3 reads CASSLEGQGKAFF. CDR3 in DNA: TGTGCCAGCAGCTTAGAGGGACAGGGTAAAGCTTTCTTT.

The rearrangement uses TRBV5-1 and TRBJ2-5; 11 nucleotides match TRBD2. J was trimmed by 2 bases and V by 2 bases; bases with no gene match: 2. From germline, CDR1 is SGHRS and CDR2 YFSETQ. The CDR3 has 15 residues. The chain's CDR3 is CASSFPSGRQETQYF. The DNA of the CDR3 is TGCGCCAGCAGCTTCCCTAGCGGGAGGCAAGAGACCCAGTACTTC.

The chain employs TRBV5-5 and TRBJ2-7; D might be TRBD1 (6 bases). The CDR3 covers 13 residues. V was shortened by 5 bases and J by 0 bases, with 9 bases between the two germline ends. The V gene's germline CDR1 is SGHKS and CDR2 YYEKEE (reference sequence). The CDR3 DNA sequence: TGTGCCAGCAGGTACAGGGCCTCCTACGAGCAGTACTTC. Its translation: CASRYRASYEQYF.

V gene TRBV6-5 combines with J gene TRBJ1-6; maybe TRBD1 (6 bases). This CDR3 comprises 13 residues. Looked up from germline, CDR1 is MNHEY and CDR2 is SVGAGI. The germline V and J ends were trimmed by 8 bases and 7 bases, with 12 bases remaining between them. The CDR3 nucleotides read TGTGCCAGCTGGTGGGGGGCAAATTCACCCCTCCACTTT. It specifies CASWWGANSPLHF.

The chain links TRBV2 to TRBJ1-4; the D gene is possibly TRBD1 (5 bases). V was clipped by 6 bases and J by 8 bases, with 13 bases between them. CDR1 and CDR2 (germline): SNHLY, FYNNEI. CDR3 length equals 13 residues. In DNA form, the CDR3 reads TGTGCCAGCAGGAGGGACCTGGGGGAAAAACTGTTTTTT. Translation: CASRRDLGEKLFF.

This sequence joins TRBV30 and TRBJ2-7; D might be TRBD1 (6 bases). The CDR3 sequence is 11 residues long. The germline V gene encodes CDR1 GTSNPN and CDR2 SVGIG (reference sequence). DNA for the CDR3: TGTATTGGAGGCAGGGGTAACGAGCAGTACTTC. Its translation: CIGGRGNEQYF.